The rows below give T cell receptor beta chains drawn from one sample of a study of T cell responses to AZD1222 COVID-19 vaccine. Sequencing used immunoSEQ multiplex PCR; TCRdb keeps in-frame clones, though not all of them. The sample includes approximately 100,000 clones, around 90% of them seen just once. Specimen: peripheral blood, collected on day 0 of AZD1222 vaccination. Receptors originate from an adult in good health. Both conserved end residues are part of each CDR3. Each record gives: CDR3 length, J gene, V gene, clone size, D gene, CDR3 DNA, CDR3 protein. The D gene is left open where the match is weak. Where a row states a size, it is once, few, many or the class of an expanded clone; other rows omit it.

cdr3_length: 15; j_call: TRBJ2-1; v_call: TRBV19; clone_size: -; d_call: TRBD2; cdr3_nt: TGTGCCAGTAGTATAGGGCGGGAGGGTGGCAATGAGCAGTTCTTC; cdr3_aa: CASSIGREGGNEQFF
cdr3_length: 15; j_call: TRBJ2-7; v_call: TRBV6-5; clone_size: -; d_call: TRBD1; cdr3_nt: TGTGCCAGCAGCTTTTCGGGACAGGGAACCTACGAGCAGTACTTC; cdr3_aa: CASSFSGQGTYEQYF
cdr3_length: 20; j_call: TRBJ1-4; v_call: TRBV6-9; clone_size: -; d_call: TRBD1; cdr3_nt: TGTGCCAGCAGTTCCTCGGATGTGGACAGGGAAATCGCAACTAATGAAAAACTGTTTTTT; cdr3_aa: CASSSSDVDREIATNEKLFF
cdr3_length: 15; j_call: TRBJ2-1; v_call: TRBV18; clone_size: -; d_call: -; cdr3_nt: TGTGCCAGCTCCCTACCCAGGGGGGCGTTCAATGAGCAGTTCTTC; cdr3_aa: CASSLPRGAFNEQFF
cdr3_length: 16; j_call: TRBJ2-1; v_call: TRBV11-1; clone_size: -; d_call: TRBD2; cdr3_nt: TGTGCCAGCAGCTTAAGAACTAGCGGGAGGGCCAATGAGCAGTTCTTC; cdr3_aa: CASSLRTSGRANEQFF
cdr3_length: 13; j_call: TRBJ1-2; v_call: TRBV2; clone_size: -; d_call: -; cdr3_nt: TGTGCCAGCAGTTCTCCAGGGGATGAGGGCTACACCTTC; cdr3_aa: CASSSPGDEGYTF
cdr3_length: 14; j_call: TRBJ1-2; v_call: TRBV7-9; clone_size: -; d_call: -; cdr3_nt: TGTGCCAGCAGCAAGATCCGGGACAACGAGGACTACACCTTC; cdr3_aa: CASSKIRDNEDYTF
cdr3_length: 14; j_call: TRBJ2-3; v_call: TRBV4-2; clone_size: -; d_call: -; cdr3_nt: TGTGCCAGCAGCCAAGAGACATTGACAGATACGCAGTATTTT; cdr3_aa: CASSQETLTDTQYF
cdr3_length: 15; j_call: TRBJ2-7; v_call: TRBV21-1; clone_size: -; d_call: -; cdr3_nt: TGTGCCAGCAGCAAAGATCTAGCGGGAGAGTGTGAGCAGTACTTC; cdr3_aa: CASSKDLAGECEQYF
cdr3_length: 15; j_call: TRBJ2-7; v_call: TRBV11-2; clone_size: few; d_call: -; cdr3_nt: TGTGCCAGCAGCCCGAGTGGACATACCTCCTACGAGCAGTACTTC; cdr3_aa: CASSPSGHTSYEQYF
cdr3_length: 16; j_call: TRBJ2-1; v_call: TRBV3-1/TRBV3-2; clone_size: -; d_call: TRBD1; cdr3_nt: TGTGCCAGCAGCCGACTCGGGACAGGGGATCCTAATGAGCAGTTCTTC; cdr3_aa: CASSRLGTGDPNEQFF
cdr3_length: 21; j_call: TRBJ1-6; v_call: TRBV27; clone_size: once; d_call: -; cdr3_nt: TGTGCCAGCAGTTTATCCCGGTTTAGGCAGGCTGAGAGCTCCTATAATTCACCCCTCCACTTT; cdr3_aa: CASSLSRFRQAESSYNSPLHF
cdr3_length: 13; j_call: TRBJ1-2; v_call: TRBV12-3/TRBV12-4; clone_size: -; d_call: -; cdr3_nt: TGTGCCAGCAGAGCGGGACCGGTGAATGGCTACACCTTC; cdr3_aa: CASRAGPVNGYTF
cdr3_length: 18; j_call: TRBJ1-5; v_call: TRBV6-2/TRBV6-3; clone_size: -; d_call: TRBD1; cdr3_nt: TGTGCCAGCAGTTACTCTGGACAGGGTCCCGACTCCGGTCAGCCCCAGCATTTT; cdr3_aa: CASSYSGQGPDSGQPQHF
cdr3_length: 16; j_call: TRBJ2-3; v_call: TRBV30; clone_size: -; d_call: TRBD2; cdr3_nt: TGTGCCTGGAGTGGCGGGACTAGCGGGAACACAGATACGCAGTATTTT; cdr3_aa: CAWSGGTSGNTDTQYF
cdr3_length: 14; j_call: TRBJ1-2; v_call: TRBV29-1; clone_size: -; d_call: -; cdr3_nt: TGCAGCGTTGAAGATCGGACGGCAGGCTATGGCTACACCTTC; cdr3_aa: CSVEDRTAGYGYTF